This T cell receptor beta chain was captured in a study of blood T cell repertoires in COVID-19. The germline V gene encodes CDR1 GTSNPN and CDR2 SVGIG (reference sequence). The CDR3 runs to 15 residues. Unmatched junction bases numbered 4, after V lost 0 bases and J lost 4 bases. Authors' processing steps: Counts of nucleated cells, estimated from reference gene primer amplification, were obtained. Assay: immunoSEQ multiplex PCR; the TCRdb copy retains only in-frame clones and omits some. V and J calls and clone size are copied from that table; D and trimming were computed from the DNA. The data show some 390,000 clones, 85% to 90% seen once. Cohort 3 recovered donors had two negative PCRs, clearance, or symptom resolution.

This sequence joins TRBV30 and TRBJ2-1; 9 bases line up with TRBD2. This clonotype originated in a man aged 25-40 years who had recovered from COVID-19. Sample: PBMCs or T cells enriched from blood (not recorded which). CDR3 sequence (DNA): TGTGCCTGGAGTGTGGAGCGGGGGGCTTACAATGAGCAGTTCTTC. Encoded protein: CAWSVERGAYNEQFF.